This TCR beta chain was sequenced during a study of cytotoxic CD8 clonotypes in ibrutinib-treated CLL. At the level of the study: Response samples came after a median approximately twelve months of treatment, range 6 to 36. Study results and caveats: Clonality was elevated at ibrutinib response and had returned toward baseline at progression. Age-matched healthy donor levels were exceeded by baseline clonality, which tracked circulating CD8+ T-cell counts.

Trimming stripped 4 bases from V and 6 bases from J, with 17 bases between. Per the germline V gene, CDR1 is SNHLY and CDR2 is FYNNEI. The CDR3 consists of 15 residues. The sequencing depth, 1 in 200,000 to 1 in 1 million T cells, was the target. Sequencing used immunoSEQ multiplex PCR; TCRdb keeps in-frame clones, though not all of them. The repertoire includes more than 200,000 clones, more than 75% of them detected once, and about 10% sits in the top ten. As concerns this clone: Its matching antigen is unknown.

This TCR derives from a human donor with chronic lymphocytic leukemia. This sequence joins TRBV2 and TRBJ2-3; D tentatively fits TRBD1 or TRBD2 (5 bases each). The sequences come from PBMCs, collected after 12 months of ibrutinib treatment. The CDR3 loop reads CASSGDHSGADTQYF. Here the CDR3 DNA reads TGTGCCAGCAGTGGGGACCACTCGGGCGCGGATACGCAGTATTTT.